This TCR beta chain was sequenced during a study of blood T cell repertoires in COVID-19 (TCRdb year 2020). Looking at the study overall: Samples from collaborators originated in the United States, Italy and Spain and spanned both the acute and convalescent phases of COVID-19. The material from the prospective study consisted of cDNA or gDNA derived from T cells, B-cell-depleted T cells, or PBMCs. The dataset comprised deeply sampled blood TCRbeta repertoires from subjects exposed to, actively infected with, or recovered from COVID-19. The repertoires were released in a freely available public database intended as a resource for research on the immune response to SARS-CoV-2. Samples came from the ongoing ImmuneRACE study (first 160 participants) plus 1,254 subjects from 6 global collaborators. Nearly every sample came with metadata listing a de-identified subject ID, COVID-19 status, age in years and sex. Where HLA class I and class II types were available, the types were taken from metadata supplied by the sample provider, not from assay-based typing.

TCRbeta CDR3 regions were amplified from genomic DNA by means of the immunoSEQ Assay, a bias-controlled multiplex PCR. The authors' analysis ran thus. Within the assay, amplification of reference gene primers was used to estimate how many nucleated cells each sample contained. To quantify the absolute abundance of each unique TCRbeta CDR3 rearrangement, sequence reads were collapsed and filtered. For each sample, productive Simpson clonality was calculated as the square root of Simpson's diversity index over productive rearrangements. Entries here come from immuneACCESS through TCRdb and include only in-frame sequences with V and J called. Some clones fail to appear in such tables; in the studies checked, an unresolved V gene covers under half of the shortfall, and the cause of the remainder is unknown. V and J calls and clone size are given by that table; D and trimming were obtained from the DNA. The sample profile shows approximately 300,000 clones; nearly 90% of them were found once. Jointly, the top ten make up around 4.3% of the sample.

V is pruned by 6 bases and J by 5 bases, leaving 6 bases of the junction without a gene match. The CDR3 contains 13 residues, cysteine and phenylalanine counted. Solely the CDR3 DNA is kept, with 39 bases framed from the first base. The germline V gene (reference sequence) specifies MNHEY as CDR1 and SMNVEV as CDR2. Enrolling through a virtual design, the prospective study's participants ranged in age from about 18 to 89 years and lived across some 22 United States geographic areas. In the prospective study, participants were assigned to cohorts based on the clinical history participants reported in a screening survey and a study questionnaire. Mobile phlebotomists in the prospective study collected whole blood, serum and a nasopharyngeal or oropharyngeal swab from every participant. Over a roughly 2-month period, participants in the prospective study had the option of providing additional blood draws and questionnaires. Blood samples from the prospective study were shipped frozen or at room temperature prior to DNA extraction.

Remarks on this clone: The target of this receptor is not known. Base quality data are lacking; no much larger clone is found one base away.

Overall study results and their limits: The quantity of clinical and demographic metadata differed by source and by participant and was supplied without curation.

Material: PBMCs or T cells enriched from blood (not recorded which). The V and J segments used are TRBV27 and TRBJ1-2; the central 7 bases match TRBD1. This clonotype was sampled from a young woman with acute COVID-19. The CDR3 protein sequence reads: CASRPDRVYGYTF. Here is the DNA: TGTGCCAGCAGACCAGACAGGGTTTATGGCTACACCTTC.